This entry lists 3 T cell receptor beta chains sequenced from one sample in a study of blood T cell repertoires in COVID-19. TCRdb keeps only in-frame clones here, not all; method: immunoSEQ multiplex PCR. In the table there are 250,000 or so clones, about 88% of which are singletons. Sequencing was performed on PBMCs or T cells enriched from blood (not recorded which). These receptor sequences come from a woman aged 45-65 years who had been exposed to COVID-19.

This sequence joins TRBV6-5 and TRBJ1-2; TRBD1 matches 8 bases. CDR3 size: 15 residues. Looked up from germline, CDR1 is MNHEY and CDR2 is SVGAGI. V dropped 0 bases and J dropped 6; count of bases not matched to a gene: 6. The CDR3 loop is CASSYSPGGANGYTF. The CDR3 bases are TGTGCCAGCAGTTACTCCCCAGGGGGCGCGAATGGCTACACCTTC.

The chain has TRBV12-3 or TRBV12-4 and TRBJ1-1; the D gene is possibly TRBD1 (6 bases). There are 13 residues in the CDR3. Trimming shortened V by 7 bases and J by 6 bases, and 15 bases separated the two germline ends. CDR3 amino acids: CASTRAEGAEAFF. CDR3 coding DNA: TGTGCCAGCACCCGGGCCGAGGGGGCTGAAGCTTTCTTT.

The chain couples TRBV7-2 to TRBJ2-7; no clear D gene. The CDR3 sequence is 14 residues long. V lost 5 bases and J lost 2, with 13 bases in between. Germline values: CDR1 SGHTA, CDR2 FQGNSA. This CDR3 is CASSVSGPTYEQYF. The CDR3, as DNA: TGTGCCAGCAGCGTCTCGGGTCCTACCTACGAGCAGTACTTC.